These 30 T cell receptor beta chains came from one sample sequenced in a study of T cell clonality in common variable immunodeficiency. Assay: immunoSEQ multiplex PCR; the TCRdb copy retains only in-frame clones and omits some. The profile covers 50,000 to 60,000 clones, none occurring a single time. The source material was peripheral blood mononuclear cells. The receptor set was obtained from a person between 18 and 69 years old in good health.

In this sample, this clone turned up many times. The read halts 3 residues ahead of the CDR3 end, with the missing end drawn from the germline J gene. The chain uses TRBV20-1 and TRBJ2-1; 8 bases agree with TRBD2. The J segment lost 8 bases and the V segment lost 3 bases, leaving 9 bases of the junction unmatched. The CDR3 is 14 residues long. Germline lookup yields CDR1 DFQATT and CDR2 SNEGSKA (reference sequence). The CDR3 protein is CSASVGTSEHEQFF. The CDR3 bases that were read are TGCAGTGCTAGCGTCGGGACTAGTGAACATGAG.

This clone has a count of ten or more. The CDR3 extends 3 residues past the end of the read, so its final part is completed from the germline J gene. The chain uses TRBV20-1 and TRBJ1-2; the D gene is possibly TRBD1 (5 bases). Trimming stripped 0 bases from V and 4 bases from J, with 18 bases between. The V gene's germline CDR1 is DFQATT and CDR2 SNEGSKA (reference sequence). The CDR3 extends over 16 amino acids. The CDR3 bases that were read are TGCAGTGCTAGAGATTCAACGGGACTCCCGGGCTATGGC. Protein product: CSARDSTGLPGYG. The complete CDR3 sequence is CSARDSTGLPGYGYTF.

This clone was found many times. The CDR3 extends 3 residues past the end of the read, so its final part is completed from the germline J gene. This chain connects TRBV28 to TRBJ2-5; the D gene is possibly TRBD2 (6 bases). This CDR3 spans 15 amino acids. Per the germline V gene, CDR1 is MDHEN and CDR2 is SYDVKM. V was cut by 4 bases and J by 4 bases, with 16 bases left in between. The CDR3 loop is CASSSFAGSTETQYF. CDR3 bases read: TGTGCCAGCAGTTCCTTCGCGGGGTCGACAGAGACC. The variable domain in full, with the rest retrieved from reference TRBV28 and TRBJ2-5, is DVKVTQSSRYLVKRTGEKVFLECVQDMDHENMFWYRQDPGLGLRLIYFSYDVKMKEKGDIPEGYSVSREKKERFSLILESASTNQTSMYLCASSSFAGSTETQYFGPGTRLLVL.

As to this clone: The CDR3 end is not reached by the read, which stops 3 residues before it; the germline J gene fills it in. V and J are TRBV20-1 and TRBJ1-2; D possibly corresponds to TRBD1 (5 bases). V shed 4 bases and J shed 4 bases, with 10 bases lying between them. The CDR3 length is 12 residues. Germline V gene lookup returns CDR1 DFQATT and CDR2 SNEGSKA (reference sequence). The CDR3 region is CSANRGGYGYTF. The sequenced CDR3 bases are TGCAGTGCTAATAGGGGCGGCTATGGC.

In this sample, this clone turned up many times. Read sequence stops 3 residues before the CDR3 end, and the germline J gene provides the missing end. This chain uses TRBV20-1 with TRBJ1-2, with D perhaps TRBD1 (5 bases). V was pared by 6 bases and J by 2 bases, with 13 bases between. This CDR3 has 13 amino acids. CDR1 is DFQATT and CDR2 is SNEGSKA in the germline V gene (reference sequence). The part of the CDR3 DNA that was read is TGCAGTGCCCAGATGGCAGGGAACTATGGC. Translated: CSAQMAGNYG. Given in full, the CDR3 is CSAQMAGNYGYTF.

This clone was observed at least ten times. From the germline J gene comes the end of the CDR3, since the read stops 3 residues before it. The chain employs TRBV18 and TRBJ1-1; no clear D gene. Looked up from germline, CDR1 is KGHSH and CDR2 is LQKENI. The CDR3 is made up of 13 amino acids. Trimming pared 0 bases from V and 7 bases from J, leaving 9 bases between. CDR3 region: CASSPPASYEAFF. The DNA read from the CDR3 is TGTGCCAGCTCACCACCGGCTAGCTATGAA.

This clone occurred a few times. The read terminates 3 residues before the CDR3 end, so the remaining end is supplied by the germline J gene. The chain carries TRBV29-1 and TRBJ2-7; D perhaps matches TRBD2 (7 bases). The CDR3 has 15 amino acids. Germline lookup yields CDR1 SQVTM and CDR2 ANQGSEA. V dropped 5 bases and J dropped 3 bases, with 20 bases sitting between them. The CDR3 bases that were read are TGCAGCGTTCAGAGGGGGGGGCCTCCACGCTACGAG. The encoded protein is CSVQRGGPPRYE. The entire CDR3 reads CSVQRGGPPRYEQYF.

This clone was detected ten times or more. CDR3 region: CSARVRTSGSSEQFF. The part of the CDR3 DNA that was read is TGCAGTGCTAGAGTTAGGACTAGCGGGAGTTCTGAG. The chain joins TRBV20-1 to TRBJ2-1, with 13 bases that match TRBD2. The sequence runs out 3 residues before the end of the CDR3; the remainder is reconstructed from the germline J gene. In germline, CDR1 is DFQATT, CDR2 SNEGSKA (reference sequence). CDR3 size: 15 residues. V trimming: 1 base; J trimming: 9 bases; junction bases outside the gene matches: 6.

A note on this clone: The CDR3 extends 3 residues past the end of the read, so its final part is completed from the germline J gene. The chain employs TRBV7-9 and TRBJ2-5, with D maybe TRBD2 (5 bases). Germline V CDR1 and CDR2: SEHNR, FQNEAQ (reference sequence). The CDR3 is 15 residues long. The V end lost 0 bases, the J end lost 1 base, and 9 bases lay between the germline ends. The covered CDR3 bases are TGTGCCAGCAGCTTAGCGAGAGGGTTCCAAGAGACC. Its translation: CASSLARGFQET. The CDR3 reads in full as CASSLARGFQETQYF.

This clone came up many times. The read finishes 3 residues shy of the CDR3 end, and the germline J gene is used to complete it. The rearrangement uses TRBV14 and TRBJ2-3, with 9 bases that match TRBD1. V shed 3 bases and J 6 bases; nucleotides not matched to a gene: 7. CDR3 length: 15 amino acids. Looked up from germline, CDR1 is SGHDN and CDR2 is FVKESK. The CDR3 spells CASSHRDRVSDTQYF. CDR3 bases read: TGTGCCAGCAGCCATCGGGACAGGGTCTCCGATACG.

This clone was seen ten or more times. Partial CDR3 DNA: TGTGCCAGCAGCAATTCAGGGTCAGGGGGA. Protein product: CASSNSGSGG. The full CDR3 protein reads CASSNSGSGGAFF. This sequence joins TRBV7-9 and TRBJ1-1, with TRBD1 matching over 7 bases. The read terminates 3 residues before the CDR3 end, so the remaining end is supplied by the germline J gene. The V gene's germline CDR1 is SEHNR and CDR2 FQNEAQ (reference sequence). The CDR3 length is 13 residues. The variable domain in full, completed from reference TRBV7-9 and TRBJ1-1, reads DTGVSQNPRHKITKRGQNVTFRCDPISEHNRLYWYRQTLGQGPEFLTYFQNEAQLEKSRLLSDRFSAERPKGSFSTLEIQRTEQGDSAMYLCASSNSGSGGAFFGQGTRLTVV.

This clone was counted at least ten times. The missing CDR3 end, 3 residues past where the read stops, is filled in from the germline J gene. The rearrangement links TRBV6-2 or TRBV6-3 to TRBJ2-7; TRBD1 matches at 7 bases. Germline V gene data show CDR1 as MNHEY and CDR2 as SVGEGT. The junction had 3 bases not matched to a gene; V was cut back by 6 bases and J by 1 base. The CDR3 loop spans 13 amino acids. The covered CDR3 bases are TGTGCCAGCAGGAAGGACAGGTCCTACGAG. This translates into CASRKDRSYE. The whole CDR3 sequence reads CASRKDRSYEQYF.

At least ten counts were recorded for this clone. The read terminates 3 residues before the CDR3 end, so the remaining end is supplied by the germline J gene. The V call is TRBV20-1, the J call TRBJ2-7, with 8 nucleotides matching TRBD1. The length of the CDR3 is 14 residues. Losses at the gene ends were 6 bases for V and 6 bases for J; bases not matched to a gene: 13. Germline lookup yields CDR1 DFQATT and CDR2 SNEGSKA (reference sequence). The CDR3 reads CSAILRGRVGEQYF. CDR3 bases read: TGCAGTGCAATCCTCAGGGGGCGGGTCGGCGAG.

This clone was counted at least ten times. The read stops 3 residues short of the end of the CDR3; the missing end is completed from the germline J gene. V is TRBV7-3 and J is TRBJ2-1, with no clear D. The germline V gene encodes CDR1 SGHTA and CDR2 FQGTGA. This CDR3 contains 13 residues. V was clipped by 2 bases and J by 5 bases, with 7 bases between them. The sequenced CDR3 bases are TGTGCCAGCAGCTTAGGCTCGAACAATGAG. Translated: CASSLGSNNE. The whole CDR3 sequence reads CASSLGSNNEQFF.

This clone was observed at least ten times. Read sequence stops 3 residues before the CDR3 end, and the germline J gene provides the missing end. This chain links TRBV19 with TRBJ2-3; the D gene is possibly TRBD1 (6 bases). Trimming took 3 bases from V and 0 from J, leaving 10 bases between them. Germline V gene data show CDR1 as LNHDA and CDR2 as SQIVND (reference sequence). The CDR3 is 15 residues long. The covered CDR3 bases are TGTGCCAGTAGTATTGTTGGACAGAGCACAGATACG. Translation gives CASSIVGQSTDT. The complete CDR3 sequence is CASSIVGQSTDTQYF.

Many counts were recorded for this clone. The read ends 3 residues early relative to the CDR3; the germline J gene fills the gap. The V and J genes are TRBV7-2 and TRBJ2-3; D uncertain. This CDR3 comprises 13 residues. The V gene's germline CDR1 is SGHTA and CDR2 FQGNSA. Trimming cost V 5 bases and J 2 bases, with 8 bases left between them. The CDR3 loop reads CASSPRHTDTQYF. The CDR3 DNA, read in part, is TGTGCCAGCAGCCCGCGCCACACAGATACG.

In the case of this clone: The read stops 3 residues short of the end of the CDR3; the missing end is completed from the germline J gene. The chain joins TRBV7-2 to TRBJ1-6; possibly TRBD1 for D (5 bases). CDR1 and CDR2 (germline): SGHTA, FQGNSA. With 4 bases removed from V and 7 bases from J, the gap between germline ends came to 8 bases. This CDR3 contains 13 residues. The CDR3: CASSSDRNSPLHF. The part of the CDR3 DNA that was read is TGTGCCAGCAGCTCCGACAGAAATTCACCC.

This clone was counted a few times. The observed sequence ends 3 residues before the CDR3 terminus, with the missing tail filled in from the germline J gene. The chain joins TRBV2 to TRBJ2-5; D call uncertain. With 5 bases removed from V and 2 bases from J, the gap between germline ends came to 12 bases. Germline lookup yields CDR1 SNHLY and CDR2 FYNNEI. The CDR3 is 14 residues long. Here the CDR3 reads CASSIDGFQETQYF. The CDR3 DNA, read in part, is TGTGCCAGCAGTATAGACGGGTTTCAAGAGACC. The entire variable domain, with the rest obtained from reference TRBV2 and TRBJ2-5, is as follows: EPEVTQTPSHQVTQMGQEVILRCVPISNHLYFYWYRQILGQKVEFLVSFYNNEISEKSEIFDDQFSVERPDGSNFTLKIRSTKLEDSAMYFCASSIDGFQETQYFGPGTRLLVL.

This clone has a count of ten or more. The read ends 3 residues early relative to the CDR3; the germline J gene fills the gap. The chain employs TRBV12-5 and TRBJ2-3, with unresolved D. The CDR3 totals 15 residues. Germline CDR1 and CDR2: LGHNT and FRNRAP. Trimming stripped 6 bases from V and 1 base from J, with 14 bases between. CDR3 DNA (partial): TGTGCTAGTGGCCCCGAAGCACTTCGCACAGATACG. Translation: CASGPEALRTDT. The entire CDR3 sequence reads CASGPEALRTDTQYF.

Many counts were recorded for this clone. The DNA read from the CDR3 is TGTGCCAGCAGGGGCGGGAGATCAGATACG. Translating it yields CASRGGRSDT. The full-length CDR3 reads as CASRGGRSDTQYF. This chain uses TRBV2 with TRBJ2-3, with 7 bases matching TRBD2. The CDR3 is cut off 3 residues early in the read; its end comes from the germline J gene. Germline CDR1 SNHLY, CDR2 FYNNEI. The CDR3 spans 13 residues. Germline trimming cut 6 bases from V and 4 bases from J; bases unmatched to any gene: 4.

This clone was counted many times. The read gets to within 3 residues of the CDR3 end, and the germline J gene fills in the rest. The chain links TRBV5-6 to TRBJ2-1; the match to TRBD2 covers 7 bases. The CDR3 is made up of 14 amino acids. The germline V gene encodes CDR1 SGHDT and CDR2 YYEEEE. J lost 3 bases, V lost 4 bases, and 4 bases had no gene match. CDR3 sequence: CASSGGGSYNEQFF. The CDR3 bases that were read are TGTGCCAGCAGCGGCGGGGGAAGCTACAATGAG.

Remarks on this clone: The CDR3 goes on 3 residues after the read ends, and that part is filled in from the germline J gene. The V gene is TRBV23-1, the J gene TRBJ2-2; 13 nucleotides line up with TRBD2. TRBV23-1 is an ORF, and what it does is uncertain. V lost 4 bases and J lost 1; bases outside the gene matches: 9. The CDR3 runs 19 residues. The sequenced CDR3 bases are TGCGCCAGCAGTCCGGTGGGACTAGCGGGACCGAAGAACACCGGGGAG. This codes for CASSPVGLAGPKNTGE. In full, the CDR3 is CASSPVGLAGPKNTGELFF.

This clone was seen ten or more times. The CDR3 extends 3 residues past the end of the read, so its final part is completed from the germline J gene. This chain joins TRBV19 and TRBJ1-5; D remains ambiguous. The V gene's germline CDR1 is LNHDA and CDR2 SQIVND (reference sequence). This CDR3 is built from 17 residues. Trimming stripped 3 bases from V and 0 bases from J, with 15 bases between. The CDR3 DNA, read in part, is TGTGCCAGTAGTATCGGTAGGGCGAGATTTAGCAATCAGCCC. It encodes CASSIGRARFSNQP. The full-length CDR3 reads as CASSIGRARFSNQPQHF.

This clone was detected many times. CDR3: CASSLGLAVSYEQYF. The sequenced part of the CDR3 DNA is TGTGCCAGCAGCTTGGGACTAGCGGTCTCCTACGAG. The V gene is TRBV7-2, the J gene TRBJ2-7, with 11 bases fitting TRBD2. The CDR3 end lies 3 residues beyond the end of the read and is filled in from the germline J gene. This CDR3 has 15 residues. Germline CDR1 and CDR2: SGHTA and FQGNSA. V trimming: 3 bases; J trimming: 0 bases; junction bases outside the gene matches: 1.

This clone was counted ten times or more. The read ends 3 residues early relative to the CDR3; the germline J gene fills the gap. V is TRBV28 and J is TRBJ2-7; tentative D call: TRBD1 (6 bases). Germline V lookup: CDR1 MDHEN, CDR2 SYDVKM. The CDR3 has 16 residues. V lost 3 bases and J 1 base, leaving 16 bases between the germline ends. CDR3 DNA (partial): TGTGCCAGCAGTTTCTTGTCGTCAGGGGTTTCCTACGAG. Translation: CASSFLSSGVSYE. The CDR3 in full is CASSFLSSGVSYEQYF.

In its sample, this clone was seen many times. CDR3 region: CASRSAGTRAYNEQFF. The covered CDR3 bases are TGTGCCAGCAGAAGTGCCGGGACTAGGGCCTACAATGAG. The rearrangement links TRBV6-2 or TRBV6-3 to TRBJ2-1; TRBD2 aligns across 8 bases. The CDR3 end lies 3 residues beyond the end of the read and is filled in from the germline J gene. Germline values: CDR1 MNHEY, CDR2 SVGEGT. V gave up 6 bases and J gave up 2 bases; unmatched junction bases: 9. This CDR3 is 16 amino acids long.

This clone came up many times. The read falls 3 residues short of the CDR3 end, and the missing part is taken from the germline J gene. This sequence joins TRBV18 and TRBJ1-4; maybe TRBD1 (5 bases). There are 15 residues in the CDR3. The germline V and J ends were trimmed by 6 bases and 8 bases, with 19 bases remaining between them. The germline V gene has CDR1 KGHSH and CDR2 LQKENI. The covered CDR3 bases are TGTGCCAGCTCGCCGGCTGGCCAGGGAGGCGAAAAA. Translation: CASSPAGQGGEK. The full-length CDR3 reads as CASSPAGQGGEKLFF.

This clone has ten or more counts. The read ends 3 residues early relative to the CDR3; the germline J gene fills the gap. V usage is TRBV19 and J usage is TRBJ2-3; 11 bases line up with TRBD2. This CDR3 contains 17 residues. CDR1 LNHDA and CDR2 SQIVND come from the germline V gene (reference sequence). After removal of 5 bases from V and 1 base from J, the junction contained 8 bases not matched to a gene. The CDR3 loop is CASSDPGTSGGTDTQYF. CDR3 bases read: TGTGCCAGTAGTGATCCTGGGACTAGCGGCGGCACAGATACG.

At least ten counts were recorded for this clone. The read ends 3 residues shy of where the CDR3 ends; the end is completed using the germline J gene. The chain recombines TRBV20-1 with TRBJ1-1; D is unclear. Germline CDR1 is DFQATT and CDR2 is SNEGSKA (reference sequence). There are 12 residues in the CDR3. This chain's CDR3 is CSAVPLTVLAFF. The covered CDR3 bases are TGCAGTGCAGTCCCTCTTACAGTTCTA.

Ten or more counts support this clone. The sequenced fragment ends 3 residues before the CDR3 boundary, so the rest is inferred from the germline J gene. The gene calls are TRBV11-2 and TRBJ2-7; D perhaps matches TRBD1 (6 bases). Looked up from germline, CDR1 is SGHAT and CDR2 is FQNNGV. Trimming shortened V by 5 bases and J by 3 bases, and 14 bases separated the two germline ends. This CDR3 is 14 amino acids long. The CDR3 region is CASSNPTGFYEQYF. The sequenced part of the CDR3 DNA is TGTGCCAGCAGCAATCCCACAGGGTTCTACGAG. Full variable domain (remainder filled in from reference TRBV11-2 and TRBJ2-7): EAGVAQSPRYKIIEKRQSVAFWCNPISGHATLYWYQQILGQGPKLLIQFQNNGVVDDSQLPKDRFSAERLKGVDSTLKIQPAKLEDSAVYLCASSNPTGFYEQYFGPGTRLTVT.